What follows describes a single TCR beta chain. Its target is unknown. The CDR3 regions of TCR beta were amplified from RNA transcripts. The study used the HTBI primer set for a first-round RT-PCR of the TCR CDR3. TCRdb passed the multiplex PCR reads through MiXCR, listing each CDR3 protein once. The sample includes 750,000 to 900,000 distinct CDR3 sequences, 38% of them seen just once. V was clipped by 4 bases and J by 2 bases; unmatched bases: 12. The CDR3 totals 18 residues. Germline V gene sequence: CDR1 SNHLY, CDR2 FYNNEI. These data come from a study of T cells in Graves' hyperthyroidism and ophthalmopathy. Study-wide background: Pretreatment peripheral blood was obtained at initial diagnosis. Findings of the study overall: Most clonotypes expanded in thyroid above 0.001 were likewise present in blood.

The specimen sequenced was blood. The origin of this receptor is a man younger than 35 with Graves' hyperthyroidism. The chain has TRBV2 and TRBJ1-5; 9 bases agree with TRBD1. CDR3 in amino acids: CASSVWDRDPRGNQPQHF. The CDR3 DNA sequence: TGTGCCAGCAGTGTATGGGACAGGGACCCGAGGGGCAATCAGCCCCAGCATTTT.